A single sample gave rise to the 5 T cell receptor beta chains below, sequenced in a study of radiotherapy plus CTLA-4 blockade in lung cancer. Assay used: immunoSEQ multiplex PCR; TCRdb lists only in-frame clones, some missing. Among fewer than 100,000 clones, less than 90% were seen once, and the ten largest hold 0.82%. Sequenced here: peripheral blood, sampled from a patient treated with radiotherapy plus ipilimumab. The receptors were gathered from a human donor with non-small cell lung cancer who had stable disease on radiotherapy plus ipilimumab.

The V and J genes are TRBV30 and TRBJ1-5; D not resolved. Trimming cost V 5 bases and J 0 bases, with 8 bases left between them. The CDR3 runs 13 residues. Looked up from germline, CDR1 is GTSNPN and CDR2 is SVGIG (reference sequence). CDR3 amino acids: CAWAEYSNQPQHF. CDR3 bases: TGTGCCTGGGCTGAGTATAGCAATCAGCCCCAGCATTTT.

This chain connects TRBV6-1 to TRBJ1-4; D is uncertain. The CDR3 consists of 13 residues. Germline V CDR1 and CDR2: MNHNS, SASEGT. V was shortened by 3 bases and J by 6 bases, with 8 bases between the two germline ends. This CDR3 is CASSEGLYEKLFF. The CDR3 DNA reads as TGTGCCAGCAGTGAGGGTCTGTATGAAAAACTGTTTTTT.

This clone occurred once. The genes are TRBV9 and TRBJ2-2; TRBD2 agrees at 13 bases. Per the germline V gene, CDR1 is SGDLS and CDR2 is YYNGEE. With 4 bases clipped from V and 4 bases from J, the junction kept 16 bases outside the gene matches. This CDR3 has 20 amino acids. CDR3 region: CASSPLRTSGGWAATGELFF. Written as DNA, the CDR3 is TGTGCCAGCAGCCCCCTCAGGACTAGCGGGGGCTGGGCAGCCACCGGGGAGCTGTTTTTT.

The chain couples TRBV28 to TRBJ2-5, with D perhaps being TRBD1 or TRBD2 (5 bases each). The CDR3 loop spans 12 amino acids. The ends were cut back, 11 bases at V and 0 bases at J, with 10 bases in the middle. Germline lookup yields CDR1 MDHEN and CDR2 SYDVKM. CDR3 protein: CAATGHQETQYF. CDR3 nucleotide sequence: TGTGCCGCTACGGGGCACCAAGAGACCCAGTACTTC.

This clone has a single count. The V call is TRBV2, the J call TRBJ2-1, with TRBD2 as a possible D gene (5 bases). There are 17 residues in the CDR3. Germline lookup yields CDR1 SNHLY and CDR2 FYNNEI. DNA of the CDR3: TGTGCAAGCTGGTGGAGTGGAGGATTTGGGGTGGACAATGAGCAGTTCTTC. Protein product: CASWWSGGFGVDNEQFF.